The 30 T cell receptor beta chains reported below all come from one sample, sequenced in a study of control samples from healthy donors and cancer patients. Using immunoSEQ multiplex PCR, the repertoire was profiled, and TCRdb retains in-frame clones only, with some absent. The sample includes about 190,000 clones, 90% to 95% of them seen just once. What was sequenced was blood. Source of these receptors: a man aged 30 to 39 in good health.

This clone was seen a few times. The rearrangement uses TRBV12-5 and TRBJ2-3, with 9 bases lining up with TRBD1. The germline gives CDR1 LGHNT, CDR2 FRNRAP. V trimming: 5 bases; J trimming: 2 bases; junction bases outside the gene matches: 8. The CDR3 spans 16 residues. The CDR3 sequence is CASGGDRVGATDTQYF. DNA of the CDR3: TGTGCTAGTGGTGGGGACAGGGTTGGAGCCACAGATACGCAGTATTTT.

V usage is TRBV6-5 and J usage is TRBJ1-2, with 7 bases matching TRBD1. The V gene end was trimmed by 7 bases and the J gene end by 3 bases; junction bases not matched to a gene: 8. The CDR3 has 14 residues. Germline CDR1 and CDR2: MNHEY and SVGAGI. The CDR3 DNA follows: TGTGCCAGCACTCCAGGGACAGCCGACTATGGCTACACCTTC. Translation: CASTPGTADYGYTF.

J is TRBJ1-1 and V is TRBV19, with D tentatively TRBD1 (5 bases). Germline V lookup: CDR1 LNHDA, CDR2 SQIVND (reference sequence). V was pared by 3 bases and J by 4 bases, with 9 bases between. This CDR3 has 13 residues. CDR3 in amino acids: CASSIWGGTEAFF. The CDR3 DNA follows: TGTGCCAGTAGTATTTGGGGGGGCACTGAAGCTTTCTTT.

The rearrangement links TRBV6-6 to TRBJ2-1; D gene ambiguous. Per the germline V gene, CDR1 is MNHNY and CDR2 is SVGAGI (reference sequence). V was cut by 0 bases and J by 8 bases, with 11 bases left in between. CDR3 size: 14 residues. The CDR3 region is CASSYSDTRHEQFF. CDR3 in DNA: TGTGCCAGCAGTTACTCAGACACCCGACATGAGCAGTTCTTC.

This clone was counted a few times. This chain connects TRBV11-2 to TRBJ1-1; D not certain. Germline V gene sequence: CDR1 SGHAT, CDR2 FQNNGV. V was clipped by 4 bases and J by 5 bases, with 14 bases between them. The CDR3 spans 14 residues. CDR3 nucleotide sequence: TGTGCCAGCAGCTCGGTCCGGGATCGAACTGAAGCTTTCTTT. It codes for CASSSVRDRTEAFF.

The V call is TRBV5-5, the J call TRBJ2-7; D is perhaps TRBD1 (6 bases). This CDR3 is built from 14 residues. V lost 4 bases and J lost 0, with 11 bases in between. The V gene's germline CDR1 is SGHKS and CDR2 YYEKEE (reference sequence). CDR3 residues: CASSGWDNSYEQYF. DNA for the CDR3: TGTGCCAGCAGCGGATGGGACAACTCCTACGAGCAGTACTTC.

The rearrangement uses TRBV27 and TRBJ2-2; 8 nucleotides align to TRBD2. With 3 bases clipped from V and 5 bases from J, the junction kept 11 bases outside the gene matches. Germline CDR1 is MNHEY and CDR2 is SMNVEV (reference sequence). CDR3 size: 17 residues. CDR3 sequence reads: CASSFVVVAGITGELFF. CDR3 DNA: TGTGCCAGCAGTTTCGTGGTAGTAGCGGGGATTACCGGGGAGCTGTTTTTT.

This clone appeared a few times. The V gene is TRBV2, the J gene TRBJ2-7; 10 bases are a match to TRBD1. With V trimmed by 6 bases and J by 6 bases, 5 bases remained unmatched. There are 13 residues in the CDR3. From germline, CDR1 is SNHLY and CDR2 FYNNEI. This chain's CDR3 is CASSTGTGAEQYF. The CDR3, as DNA: TGTGCCAGCAGCACCGGGACAGGGGCCGAGCAGTACTTC.

V and J are TRBV19 and TRBJ1-5; 7 nucleotides line up with TRBD1. V shed 7 bases, J shed 1 base, and the junction held 7 bases outside the gene matches. Germline CDR1 reads LNHDA; CDR2 reads SQIVND (reference sequence). The CDR3 sequence is 15 residues long. The CDR3 coding sequence is TGTGCCAGTATAGGGCCAGGGGGAAGCAATCAGCCCCAGCATTTT. It encodes CASIGPGGSNQPQHF.

The chain is built from TRBV28 and TRBJ2-6, with TRBD1 matching 9 bases. Germline CDR1 MDHEN, CDR2 SYDVKM. Germline trimming cut 3 bases from V and 0 bases from J; bases unmatched to any gene: 3. The CDR3 totals 17 residues. The CDR3 reads CASSFDRGSSGANVLTF. CDR3 nucleotides: TGTGCCAGCAGTTTCGACAGGGGGAGCTCTGGGGCCAACGTCCTGACTTTC. Full variable domain (outside the CDR3, taken from reference TRBV28 and TRBJ2-6): DVKVTQSSRYLVKRTGEKVFLECVQDMDHENMFWYRQDPGLGLRLIYFSYDVKMKEKGDIPEGYSVSREKKERFSLILESASTNQTSMYLCASSFDRGSSGANVLTFGAGSRLTVL.

The chain links TRBV3-1 (or the pseudogene TRBV3-2) to TRBJ1-6; D remains unclear. Germline V gives CDR1 LGHDT, CDR2 YNNKEL (reference sequence). The CDR3 runs to 14 residues. V was cut by 2 bases and J by 10 bases, with 12 bases left in between. This CDR3 is CASSQSEGYSPLHF. CDR3 in DNA: TGTGCCAGCAGCCAATCGGAGGGCTACTCACCCCTCCACTTT.

This clone was seen once. This chain uses TRBV19 with TRBJ1-4; D is uncertain. Germline lookup yields CDR1 LNHDA and CDR2 SQIVND (reference sequence). The V end lost 4 bases, the J end lost 8 bases, and 14 bases lay between the germline ends. The CDR3 is made up of 14 amino acids. In DNA form, the CDR3 reads TGTGCCAGTAGTAAACTGACGCCTGGGGAAAAACTGTTTTTT. It yields the protein CASSKLTPGEKLFF.

The chain couples TRBV27 to TRBJ2-7; D possibly corresponds to TRBD1 (5 bases). Germline CDR1 MNHEY, CDR2 SMNVEV (reference sequence). V was cut by 7 bases and J by 3 bases, with 16 bases left in between. The CDR3 totals 14 residues. The CDR3 DNA reads as TGTGCCAGCACCACACTTGACAGACTCTACGAGCAGTACTTC. Amino acid sequence: CASTTLDRLYEQYF.

This chain links TRBV4-2 with TRBJ1-4; D possibly corresponds to TRBD1 (5 bases). The CDR3 is made up of 16 amino acids. Germline assignment: CDR1 LGHNA and CDR2 YNFKEQ. Trimming shortened V by 1 base and J by 4 bases, and 13 bases separated the two germline ends. CDR3 bases: TGTGCCAGCAGCCAAGGTCGCATGGGGGGTAATGAAAAACTGTTTTTT. This encodes CASSQGRMGGNEKLFF.

J is TRBJ1-1 and V is TRBV2, with 8 bases fitting TRBD1. The germline CDR1 and CDR2 sequences are SNHLY and FYNNEI. Trimming cost V 8 bases and J 1 base; bases outside gene matches: 9. This CDR3 is built from 15 residues. CDR3 nucleotides: TGTGCCAGCCAGGAGACAGGGGCCCGGAACACTGAAGCTTTCTTT. This translates into CASQETGARNTEAFF.

V gene TRBV6-5 combines with J gene TRBJ1-2; D might be TRBD1 (5 bases). V lost 5 bases to trimming and J lost 3 bases, with 13 bases between them. The germline V gene has CDR1 MNHEY and CDR2 SVGAGI. The length of the CDR3 is 14 residues. In nucleotides, the CDR3 is TGTGCCAGCAGTCCTACAGGTCTTTACTATGGCTACACCTTC. Encoded protein: CASSPTGLYYGYTF.

This clone was detected a few times. The chain recombines TRBV2 with TRBJ1-1, with TRBD1 matching over 7 bases. Germline lookup yields CDR1 SNHLY and CDR2 FYNNEI. This CDR3 is 13 amino acids long. J was trimmed by 6 bases and V by 6 bases; bases with no gene match: 7. The CDR3 nucleotides are TGTGCCAGCAGGCAGGGGGTTAACGCTGAAGCTTTCTTT. Translation gives CASRQGVNAEAFF.

The gene calls are TRBV12-3 or TRBV12-4 and TRBJ1-1; D uncertain. This CDR3 region has 13 residues. V lost 6 bases to trimming and J lost 2 bases, with 10 bases between them. CDR3 amino acids: CASSTQENTEAFF. The CDR3 DNA reads TGTGCCAGCAGCACCCAGGAAAACACTGAAGCTTTCTTT.

The gene calls are TRBV6-5 and TRBJ2-7, with a tentative D call TRBD2 (5 bases). Germline V gene data show CDR1 as MNHEY and CDR2 as SVGAGI. The V end lost 4 bases, the J end lost 3 bases, and 13 bases lay between the germline ends. CDR3 length equals 14 residues. CDR3 in DNA: TGTGCCAGCAGTTCAGGAGGTGCGAGCTACGAGCAGTACTTC. Translation gives CASSSGGASYEQYF.

V usage is TRBV5-4 and J usage is TRBJ2-1; 8 positions agree with TRBD2. This CDR3 has 15 residues. Trimming at V came to 3 bases and at J to 7 bases, leaving 9 bases not matched to a gene. CDR1 and CDR2 from the germline V gene are SGHNT and YYREEE (reference sequence). CDR3 DNA sequence: TGTGCCAGCAGCTCCCTAATCGGGGGGGAAAATGAGCAGTTCTTC. Protein: CASSSLIGGENEQFF.

This chain joins TRBV19 and TRBJ1-2; D might be TRBD1 (5 bases). Germline-derived CDR1 and CDR2 are LNHDA and SQIVND (reference sequence). The CDR3 is 15 residues long. With 4 bases removed from V and 5 bases from J, the gap between germline ends came to 17 bases. The CDR3 DNA follows: TGTGCCAGTAGTACCCAACCCCCAGGGTCGTATGGCTACACCTTC. This sequence encodes CASSTQPPGSYGYTF.

The chain couples TRBV29-1 to TRBJ1-3; D remains unclear. CDR1 is SQVTM, CDR2 ANQGSEA, per germline. The CDR3 consists of 14 residues. V was clipped by 5 bases and J by 2 bases, with 13 bases between them. The CDR3 protein is CSVQTEWTGNTIYF. The CDR3 DNA is TGCAGCGTTCAGACGGAGTGGACTGGAAACACCATATATTTT.

The chain links TRBV24-1 to TRBJ2-7; 11 bases align to TRBD2. The CDR3 loop spans 16 amino acids. Losses at the gene ends were 4 bases for V and 0 bases for J; bases not matched to a gene: 4. CDR1 is KGHDR and CDR2 is SFDVKD in the germline V gene. The CDR3 nucleotides are TGTGCCACCAGTGACCCAGGACTAGCGGGCTCCTACGAGCAGTACTTC. It yields the protein CATSDPGLAGSYEQYF.

The V gene is TRBV6-5, the J gene TRBJ2-5, with D perhaps being TRBD1 or TRBD2 (7 bases each). Germline V gene data show CDR1 as MNHEY and CDR2 as SVGAGI. Trimming pared 2 bases from V and 4 bases from J, leaving 17 bases between. The CDR3 spans 16 residues. The CDR3 DNA follows: TGTGCCAGCAGTTACCCAGGGGGGGGTGGTAGAGAGACCCAGTACTTC. Translation gives CASSYPGGGGRETQYF.

The gene calls are TRBV28 and TRBJ1-6; TRBD1 might be the D (6 bases). The CDR3 contains 14 residues. V lost 5 bases to trimming and J lost 7 bases, with 12 bases between them. Germline V gene sequence: CDR1 MDHEN, CDR2 SYDVKM. CDR3 nucleotides: TGTGCCAGCAGTCTTGGACAGCAAAATTCACCCCTCCACTTT. It encodes CASSLGQQNSPLHF.

The rearrangement joins TRBV29-1 to TRBJ2-5; TRBD1 agrees at 7 bases. Per the germline V gene, CDR1 is SQVTM and CDR2 is ANQGSEA. Germline trimming cut 8 bases from V and 1 base from J; bases unmatched to any gene: 4. This CDR3 has 12 residues. CDR3 region: CSIGQAQETQYF. The CDR3 DNA sequence: TGCAGCATCGGACAGGCCCAAGAGACCCAGTACTTC.

The chain joins TRBV24-1 to TRBJ2-2; TRBD1 matches at 9 bases. The CDR3 totals 16 residues. J lost 8 bases, V lost 1 base, and 7 bases had no gene match. Germline CDR1 is KGHDR and CDR2 is SFDVKD. CDR3 residues: CATSDLGTGPRGELFF. The DNA for the CDR3 is TGTGCCACCAGTGATTTAGGGACAGGGCCTCGAGGGGAGCTGTTTTTT.

A single count supports this clone. The V call is TRBV30, the J call TRBJ1-2; D ambiguous. This CDR3 has 14 residues. Per germline, CDR1 GTSNPN and CDR2 SVGIG (reference sequence). The V end was cut by 3 bases, the J end by 5 bases, with 16 bases between. The CDR3 DNA reads as TGTGCCTGGAGCGACCAGTGGGGAGAGTATGGCTACACCTTC. Translating gives CAWSDQWGEYGYTF.

This rearrangement joins TRBV28 to TRBJ1-1; 8 bases are a match to TRBD1. Germline V CDR1 and CDR2: MDHEN, SYDVKM. This CDR3 is built from 15 residues. Unmatched junction bases numbered 13, after V lost 5 bases and J lost 8 bases. CDR3 DNA: TGTGCCAGCAGTGCCCAACAGGGGGTCGAGTTGGAAGCTTTCTTT. This encodes CASSAQQGVELEAFF.

The CDR3 is CAWSPGGRNQPQHF. The CDR3 bases are TGTGCCTGGAGTCCGGGCGGGCGCAATCAGCCCCAGCATTTT. The rearrangement joins TRBV30 to TRBJ1-5; no definite D call. V lost 2 bases to trimming and J lost 2 bases, with 10 bases between them. This CDR3 comprises 14 residues. CDR1 and CDR2 from the germline V gene are GTSNPN and SVGIG (reference sequence). The full variable domain, with the rest looked up from reference TRBV30 and TRBJ1-5, is SQTIHQWPATLVQPVGSPLSLECTVEGTSNPNLYWYRQAAGRGLQLLFYSVGIGQISSEVPQNLSASRPQDRQFILSSKKLLLSDSGFYLCAWSPGGRNQPQHFGDGTRLSIL.